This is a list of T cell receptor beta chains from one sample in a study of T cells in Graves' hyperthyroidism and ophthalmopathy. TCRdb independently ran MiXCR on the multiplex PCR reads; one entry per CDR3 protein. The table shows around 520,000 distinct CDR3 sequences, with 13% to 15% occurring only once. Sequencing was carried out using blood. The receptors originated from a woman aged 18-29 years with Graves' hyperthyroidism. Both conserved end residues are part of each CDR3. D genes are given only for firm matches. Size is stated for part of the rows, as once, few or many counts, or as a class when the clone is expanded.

cdr3_nt: TGTGCCAGCAGTATTACAGGGGTAGGAACTGAAGCTTTCTTT
cdr3_aa: CASSITGVGTEAFF
j_call: TRBJ1-1
clone_size: many
v_call: TRBV27
d_call: TRBD1

cdr3_nt: TGTGCCATCAGGGTTAATGAAAAACTGTTTTTT
cdr3_aa: CAIRVNEKLFF
j_call: TRBJ1-4
clone_size: .
v_call: TRBV10-3
d_call: .

cdr3_nt: TGTGCCAGCAGTTACCCAACTAGCGGTCTGAGCTCCTACAATGAGCAGTTCTTC
cdr3_aa: CASSYPTSGLSSYNEQFF
j_call: TRBJ2-1
clone_size: few
v_call: TRBV6-2/TRBV6-3
d_call: TRBD2

cdr3_nt: TGTGCCAGCAACCGCAGGGCCTCCGCTGAAGCTTTCTTT
cdr3_aa: CASNRRASAEAFF
j_call: TRBJ1-1
clone_size: many
v_call: TRBV12-3/TRBV12-4
d_call: .

cdr3_nt: TGCGCCAGCAGTGAGACGCGGAGCTCCTACAATGAGCAGTTCTTC
cdr3_aa: CASSETRSSYNEQFF
j_call: TRBJ2-1
clone_size: .
v_call: TRBV10-1
d_call: .

cdr3_nt: TGTGCCAGCAGCTGGGTGACTAACTATGGCTACACCTTC
cdr3_aa: CASSWVTNYGYTF
j_call: TRBJ1-2
clone_size: many
v_call: TRBV11-1
d_call: .

cdr3_nt: TGTGCCAGCAACACGAACACCGGGGAGCTGTTTTTT
cdr3_aa: CASNTNTGELFF
j_call: TRBJ2-2
clone_size: many
v_call: TRBV12-3/TRBV12-4
d_call: .

cdr3_nt: TGTGCCAGCAGTGGATCGACAGGGTACAATGAGCAGTTCTTC
cdr3_aa: CASSGSTGYNEQFF
j_call: TRBJ2-1
clone_size: .
v_call: TRBV9
d_call: TRBD1

cdr3_nt: TGTGCCAGCGGCAGGGGCCCAAACAATGAAAAACTGTTTTTT
cdr3_aa: CASGRGPNNEKLFF
j_call: TRBJ1-4
clone_size: many
v_call: TRBV9
d_call: .

cdr3_nt: TGCGCCAGCATGGGGCAGGGCGGGCCATCGGGAACTGAAGCTTTCTTT
cdr3_aa: CASMGQGGPSGTEAFF
j_call: TRBJ1-1
clone_size: few
v_call: TRBV10-2
d_call: .

cdr3_nt: TGTGCCATCAGTCCGACATTAGGGAATGAGCAGTTCTTC
cdr3_aa: CAISPTLGNEQFF
j_call: TRBJ2-1
clone_size: few
v_call: TRBV10-3
d_call: .

cdr3_nt: TGTGCCAGCAGTAGACAGGAGTTGAACACTGAAGCTTTCTTT
cdr3_aa: CASSRQELNTEAFF
j_call: TRBJ1-1
clone_size: many
v_call: TRBV12-3/TRBV12-4
d_call: .

cdr3_nt: TGTGCCAGCAGCTTAGGGTCGGCGTCCGGGGAGCTGTTTTTT
cdr3_aa: CASSLGSASGELFF
j_call: TRBJ2-2
clone_size: many
v_call: TRBV11-2
d_call: .

cdr3_nt: TGCGCCAGCAATGCCCTTAGCGGACCGAACACCGGGGAGCTGTTTTTT
cdr3_aa: CASNALSGPNTGELFF
j_call: TRBJ2-2
clone_size: .
v_call: TRBV10-2
d_call: .